This T cell receptor (beta chain) was identified in a study of blood T cells in healthy people across ages. Every donor contributed 8 to 10 milliliters of peripheral blood by blood draw. This clonotype has only a few counts. Its antigen is unknown. Using a J-beta primer mix together with a sample-barcoded 5' primer, a second PCR was run for roughly 7 to 12 cycles. Each cDNA molecule, via a template-switch adaptor with 12 random nucleotides, was tagged. MiXCR was run by TCRdb on the 5' RACE reads, yielding one entry per CDR3 protein. The repertoire consists of roughly 1,700,000 distinct CDR3 sequences, with 28% occurring once and the leading ten covering 7.7%. Study-wide findings and caveats: It was the long-lived donors that had more naive CD4+ cells and higher diversity than aged donors.

Deletions cut 3 bases from V and 3 bases from J, with 18 bases between. This CDR3 contains 17 residues. Sequencing used blood. The receptor was isolated from a woman aged 25 to 45 in good health. This rearrangement joins TRBV12-3 or TRBV12-4 to TRBJ1-5; D is ambiguous. The CDR3 protein is CASSLELSGRTNQPQHF. The CDR3 DNA is TGTGCCAGCAGTTTGGAGTTGTCCGGACGAACCAATCAGCCCCAGCATTTT.